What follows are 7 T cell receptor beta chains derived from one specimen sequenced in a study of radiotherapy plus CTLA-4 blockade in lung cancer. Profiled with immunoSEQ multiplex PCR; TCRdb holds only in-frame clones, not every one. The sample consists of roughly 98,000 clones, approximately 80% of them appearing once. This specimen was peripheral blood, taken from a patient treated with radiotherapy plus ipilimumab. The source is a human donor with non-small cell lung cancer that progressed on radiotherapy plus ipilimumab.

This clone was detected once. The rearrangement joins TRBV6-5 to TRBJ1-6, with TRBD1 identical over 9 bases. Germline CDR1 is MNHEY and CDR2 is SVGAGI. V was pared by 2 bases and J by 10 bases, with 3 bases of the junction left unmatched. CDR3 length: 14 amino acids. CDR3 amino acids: CASSYRTGESPLHF. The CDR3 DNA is TGTGCCAGCAGTTACAGGACAGGGGAATCACCCCTCCACTTT.

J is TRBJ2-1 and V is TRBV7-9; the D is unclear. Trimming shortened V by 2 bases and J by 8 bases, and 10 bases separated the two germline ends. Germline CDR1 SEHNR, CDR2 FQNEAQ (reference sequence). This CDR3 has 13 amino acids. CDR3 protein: CASSLIPRDEQFF. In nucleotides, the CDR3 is TGTGCCAGCAGCTTAATTCCTCGGGATGAGCAGTTCTTC.

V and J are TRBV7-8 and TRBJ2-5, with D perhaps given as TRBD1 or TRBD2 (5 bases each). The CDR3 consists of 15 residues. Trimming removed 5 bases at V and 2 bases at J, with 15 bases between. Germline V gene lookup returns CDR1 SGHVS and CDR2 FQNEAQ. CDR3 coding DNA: TGTGCCAGCAGCCCCACCGGGACGGGACAAGAGACCCAGTACTTC. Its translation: CASSPTGTGQETQYF.

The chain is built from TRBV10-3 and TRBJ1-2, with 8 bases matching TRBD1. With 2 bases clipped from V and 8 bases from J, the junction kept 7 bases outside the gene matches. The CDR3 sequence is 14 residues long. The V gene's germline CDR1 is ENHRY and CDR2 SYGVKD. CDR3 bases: TGTGCCATCAGTGAGGCATTGACAGGGGAAGGCTACACCTTC. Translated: CAISEALTGEGYTF.

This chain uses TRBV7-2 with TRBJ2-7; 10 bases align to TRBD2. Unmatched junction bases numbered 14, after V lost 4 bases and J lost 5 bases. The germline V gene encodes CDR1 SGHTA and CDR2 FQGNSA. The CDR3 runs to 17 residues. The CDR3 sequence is CASSSRELAGALNEQYF. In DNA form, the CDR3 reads TGTGCCAGCAGCTCCCGCGAGCTAGCGGGAGCTCTCAACGAGCAGTACTTC.

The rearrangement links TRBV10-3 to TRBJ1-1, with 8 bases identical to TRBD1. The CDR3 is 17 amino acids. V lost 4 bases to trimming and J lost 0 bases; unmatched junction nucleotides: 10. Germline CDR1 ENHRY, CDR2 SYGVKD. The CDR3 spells CAISGTGSPSMNTEAFF. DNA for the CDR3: TGTGCCATCAGTGGGACAGGGTCCCCTTCAATGAACACTGAAGCTTTCTTT.

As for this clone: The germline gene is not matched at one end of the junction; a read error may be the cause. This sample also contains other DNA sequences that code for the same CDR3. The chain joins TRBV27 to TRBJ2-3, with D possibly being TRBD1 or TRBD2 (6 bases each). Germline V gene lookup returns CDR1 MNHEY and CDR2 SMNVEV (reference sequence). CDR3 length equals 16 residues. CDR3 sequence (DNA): TGTGCCAGCAGTTTATTAACAGGGAGGTTCACAGATACGCAGTACTTT. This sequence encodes CASSLLTGRFTDTQYF.